This TCR beta chain is drawn from a study of early T cells in non-severe SARS-CoV-2 infection. At the level of the study: The sequenced material was bulk RNA from unsorted whole blood, and its chains were unpaired. Study-level results: Database matching using VDJdb favored anti-spike CD8 responses, with private and CD4 specificities left missing.

Attachment of unique molecular identifiers to individual cDNA molecules was performed. MiXCR, applied by TCRdb to the 5' RACE reads, yields one record per CDR3 protein. The sample records about 60,000 distinct CDR3 sequences, about 8.9% being singletons. The germline CDR1 and CDR2 sequences are MNHEY and SVGAGI. Trimming stripped 0 bases from V and 5 bases from J, with 15 bases between. CDR3 length: 16 residues. The sample holds many counts of this clonotype. The antigen is not known. The sequencing sample was made of whole blood. V and J are TRBV6-5 and TRBJ2-3; D call uncertain. The origin of this receptor is an adult who was a healthcare worker with PCR-confirmed SARS-CoV-2 infection or an uninfected control (not recorded which). CDR3 region: CASSYSRLVGRDTQYF. DNA for the CDR3: TGTGCCAGCAGTTACTCGAGGCTTGTAGGTAGAGATACGCAGTATTTT.